The present TCR beta chain was sequenced within a study of T cell repertoires in cytomegalovirus infection. The wider study: CMV infection plus the matching HLA type was flagged by public TCR beta signatures.

TCRdb used MiXCR to reprocess the reads, holding one entry per CDR3 protein. The sample shows 400,000 or so distinct CDR3 sequences, about a sixth of them seen only once. As for this clonotype: Its antigen is undetermined.

Points from the study as a whole: CMV carriers having the relevant HLA were flagged by cumulative public TCR beta family frequency. Ex vivo responses were dominated by HLA-C-restricted CMV-specific TCR beta clonotypes.

V lost 4 bases and J lost 7; bases outside the gene matches: 10. Per germline, CDR1 MGHDK and CDR2 SYGVNS. CDR3 length: 15 amino acids. The specimen sequenced was PBMCs. The receptor comes from a human donor in good health (CMV status not recorded). Some clones in this sample may be carry-over from other donors' samples. The chain links TRBV25-1 to TRBJ1-1; 9 bases are a match to TRBD1. CDR3 in DNA: TGTGCCAGCAGTGCAACCGGGACAGGGAGGATTGAAGCTTTCTTT. It is translated as CASSATGTGRIEAFF.